This T cell receptor beta chain was captured by sequencing in a study of blood T cell repertoires in COVID-19. Study details: Collection of acute and convalescent COVID-19 samples took place in the United States, Italy and Spain. Nucleic acid was either cDNA or gDNA, and it came from T cells, B-cell-depleted T cells, or PBMCs.

Per the original data handling: Amplification of reference gene primers provided the estimated nucleated cell counts. Assay: immunoSEQ multiplex PCR; the TCRdb copy retains only in-frame clones and omits some. V, J and clone size reflect that table, while D and trimming were determined from the DNA. The sample has under 200,000 clones, 75% to 90% seen once; the top ten hold roughly 9.1%. The germline gives CDR1 LNHDA, CDR2 SQIVND (reference sequence). V lost 4 bases and J lost 3, with 13 bases in between. The CDR3 is made up of 14 amino acids. The clonotype comes from a woman aged 80 or older with active or convalescent COVID-19. What was sequenced was peripheral blood. The chain combines TRBV19 with TRBJ2-7, with a weak D call TRBD1 (5 bases). The CDR3 loop reads CASSKIDSHYEQYF. CDR3 nucleotides: TGTGCCAGTAGTAAAATCGACAGTCACTACGAGCAGTACTTC.